The 2 T cell receptor beta chains given below trace back to one sample, sequenced in a study of neoadjuvant anti-PD-1 for oral cavity cancer. Data came from immunoSEQ multiplex PCR; TCRdb stores just in-frame clones and leaves some out. This sample has over 10,000 clones; more than 60% occur once, and the top ten carry 2%. The material was PBMCs, obtained before nivolumab (anti-PD-1) treatment. The receptors originated from a person between 40 and 85 years old with oral cavity squamous cell carcinoma.

V usage is TRBV6-5 and J usage is TRBJ2-2; 8 bases align to TRBD2. The CDR3 runs to 14 residues. V was clipped by 5 bases and J by 6 bases; unmatched bases: 5. Germline CDR1 MNHEY, CDR2 SVGAGI. The CDR3 DNA is TGTGCCAGCAGTCTAGCGGGTAGATCCGGGGAGCTGTTTTTT. This sequence encodes CASSLAGRSGELFF.

The chain combines TRBV19 with TRBJ2-7; 9 nucleotides align to TRBD2. J was trimmed by 4 bases and V by 3 bases; bases with no gene match: 4. The germline V gene has CDR1 LNHDA and CDR2 SQIVND (reference sequence). This CDR3 is built from 14 residues. DNA for the CDR3: TGTGCCAGTAGTATGGTTAGCGGGAGTTACGAGCAGTACTTC. This codes for CASSMVSGSYEQYF. Full variable domain (remainder filled in from reference TRBV19 and TRBJ2-7): DGGITQSPKYLFRKEGQNVTLSCEQNLNHDAMYWYRQDPGQGLRLIYYSQIVNDFQKGDIAEGYSVSREKKESFPLTVTSAQKNPTAFYLCASSMVSGSYEQYFGPGTRLTVT.